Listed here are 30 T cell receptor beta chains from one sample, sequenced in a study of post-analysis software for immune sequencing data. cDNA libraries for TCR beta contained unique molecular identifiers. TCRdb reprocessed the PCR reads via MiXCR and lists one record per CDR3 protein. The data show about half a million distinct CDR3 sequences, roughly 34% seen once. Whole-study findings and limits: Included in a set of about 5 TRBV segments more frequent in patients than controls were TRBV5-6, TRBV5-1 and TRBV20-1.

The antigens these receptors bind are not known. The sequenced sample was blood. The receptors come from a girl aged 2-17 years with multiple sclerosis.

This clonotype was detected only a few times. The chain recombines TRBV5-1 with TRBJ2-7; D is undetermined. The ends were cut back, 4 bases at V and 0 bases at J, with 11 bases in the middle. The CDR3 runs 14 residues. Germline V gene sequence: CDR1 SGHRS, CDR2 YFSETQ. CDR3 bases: TGCGCCAGCAGCCCTAAGGTGGACTCCTACGAGCAGTACTTC. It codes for CASSPKVDSYEQYF.

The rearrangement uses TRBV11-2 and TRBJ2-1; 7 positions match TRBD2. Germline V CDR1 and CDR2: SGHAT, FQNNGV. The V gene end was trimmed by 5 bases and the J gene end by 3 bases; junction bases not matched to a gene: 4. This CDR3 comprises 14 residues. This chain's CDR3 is CASSKAGFYNEQFF. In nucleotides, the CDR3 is TGTGCCAGCAGCAAAGCGGGGTTCTACAATGAGCAGTTCTTC.

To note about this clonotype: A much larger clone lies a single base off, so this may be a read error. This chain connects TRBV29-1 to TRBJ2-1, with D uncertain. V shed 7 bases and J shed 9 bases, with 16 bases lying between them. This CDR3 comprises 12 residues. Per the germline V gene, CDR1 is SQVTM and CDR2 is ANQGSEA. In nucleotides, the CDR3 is TGCAGCGCACATTTAACGAGCCTTGAGCAGTTCTTC. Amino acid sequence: CSAHLTSLEQFF.

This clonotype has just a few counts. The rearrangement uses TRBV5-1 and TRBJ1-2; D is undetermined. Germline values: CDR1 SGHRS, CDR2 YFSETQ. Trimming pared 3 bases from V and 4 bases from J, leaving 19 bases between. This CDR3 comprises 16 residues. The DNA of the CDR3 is TGCGCCAGCAGCTGGGAAACAGCGGCCCGGGTCTATGGCTACACCTTC. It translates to CASSWETAARVYGYTF.

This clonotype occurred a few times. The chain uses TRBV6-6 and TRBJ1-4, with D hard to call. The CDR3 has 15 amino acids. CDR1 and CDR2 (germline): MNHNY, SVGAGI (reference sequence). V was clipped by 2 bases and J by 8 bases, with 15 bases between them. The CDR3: CASSYGREDGEKLFF. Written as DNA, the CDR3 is TGTGCCAGCAGTTACGGGCGGGAGGACGGGGAAAAACTGTTTTTT.

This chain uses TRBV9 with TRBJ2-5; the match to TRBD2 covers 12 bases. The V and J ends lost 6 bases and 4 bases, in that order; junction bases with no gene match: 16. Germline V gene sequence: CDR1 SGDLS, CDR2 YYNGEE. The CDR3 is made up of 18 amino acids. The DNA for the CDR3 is TGTGCCAGCACCGCGGATGAGGCTAGCGGGGGGGCCTTAGAGACCCAGTACTTC. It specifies CASTADEASGGALETQYF.

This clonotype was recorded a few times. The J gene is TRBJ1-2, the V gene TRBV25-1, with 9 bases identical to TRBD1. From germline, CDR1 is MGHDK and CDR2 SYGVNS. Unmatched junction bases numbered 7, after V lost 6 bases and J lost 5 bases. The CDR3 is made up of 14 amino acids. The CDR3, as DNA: TGTGCCAGCAGACGATCGGGACAGGGTTATGGCTACACCTTC. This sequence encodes CASRRSGQGYGYTF.

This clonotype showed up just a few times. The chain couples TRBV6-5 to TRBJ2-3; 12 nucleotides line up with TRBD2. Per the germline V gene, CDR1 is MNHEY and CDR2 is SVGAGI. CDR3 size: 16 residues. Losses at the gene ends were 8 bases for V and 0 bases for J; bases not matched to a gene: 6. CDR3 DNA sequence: TGTGCCAGCGGAAGGACTAGCGGGGTGAGCACAGATACGCAGTATTTT. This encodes CASGRTSGVSTDTQYF.

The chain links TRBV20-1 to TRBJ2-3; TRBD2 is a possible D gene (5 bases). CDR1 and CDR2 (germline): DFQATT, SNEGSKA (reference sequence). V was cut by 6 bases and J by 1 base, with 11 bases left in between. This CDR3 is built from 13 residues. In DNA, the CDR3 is TGCAGTGCCACACCGGAGGGCACAGATACGCAGTATTTT. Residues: CSATPEGTDTQYF.

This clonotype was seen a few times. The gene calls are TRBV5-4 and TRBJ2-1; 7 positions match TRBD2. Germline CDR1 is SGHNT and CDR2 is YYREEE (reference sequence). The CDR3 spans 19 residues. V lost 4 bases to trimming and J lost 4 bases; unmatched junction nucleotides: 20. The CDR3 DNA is TGTGCCAGCAGCCCCGGGGGAGCGGGGAAGCAAAGTCGATACAATGAGCAGTTCTTC. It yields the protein CASSPGGAGKQSRYNEQFF.

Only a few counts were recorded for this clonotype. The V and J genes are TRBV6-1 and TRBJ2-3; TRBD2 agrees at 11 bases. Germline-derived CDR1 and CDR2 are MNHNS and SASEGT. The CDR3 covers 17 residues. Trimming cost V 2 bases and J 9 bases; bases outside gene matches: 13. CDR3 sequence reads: CASSETLAGVRGMTQYF. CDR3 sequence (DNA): TGTGCCAGCAGTGAAACACTAGCGGGGGTCCGGGGTATGACGCAGTATTTT.

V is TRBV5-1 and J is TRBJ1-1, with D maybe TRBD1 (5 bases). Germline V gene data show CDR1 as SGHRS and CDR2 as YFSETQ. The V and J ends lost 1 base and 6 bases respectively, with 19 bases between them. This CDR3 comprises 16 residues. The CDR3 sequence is CASSLKGQGGFAEAFF. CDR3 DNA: TGCGCCAGCAGCTTGAAAGGGCAGGGAGGCTTTGCTGAAGCTTTCTTT.

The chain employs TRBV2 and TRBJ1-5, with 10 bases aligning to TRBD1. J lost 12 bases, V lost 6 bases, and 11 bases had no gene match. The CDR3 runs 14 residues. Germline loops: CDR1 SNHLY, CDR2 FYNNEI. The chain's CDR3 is CASRPDRGRGGQHF. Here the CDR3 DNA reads TGTGCCAGCAGACCCGACAGGGGGCGAGGGGGCCAGCATTTT.

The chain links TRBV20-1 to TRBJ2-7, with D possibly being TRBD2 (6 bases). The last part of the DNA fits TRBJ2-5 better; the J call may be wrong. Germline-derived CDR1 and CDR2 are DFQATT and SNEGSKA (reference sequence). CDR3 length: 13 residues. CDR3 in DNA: TGCAGTGCTAGAGATCAACTAGCTGAGACCCAGTACTTC. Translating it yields CSARDQLAETQYF.

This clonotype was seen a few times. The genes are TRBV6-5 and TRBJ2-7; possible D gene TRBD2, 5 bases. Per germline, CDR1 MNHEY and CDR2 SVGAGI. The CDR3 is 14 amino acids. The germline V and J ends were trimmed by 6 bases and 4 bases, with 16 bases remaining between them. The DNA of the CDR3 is TGTGCCAGCAGCCCAAAAGGACTCCCTTACGAGCAGTACTTC. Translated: CASSPKGLPYEQYF.

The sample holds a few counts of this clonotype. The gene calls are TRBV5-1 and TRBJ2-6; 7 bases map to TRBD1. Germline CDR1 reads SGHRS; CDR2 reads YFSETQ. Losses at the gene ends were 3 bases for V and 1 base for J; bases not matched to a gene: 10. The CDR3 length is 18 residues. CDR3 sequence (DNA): TGCGCCAGCAGCTCCCGGGACAGAAAAGGTTCTGGGGCCAACGTCCTGACTTTC. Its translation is CASSSRDRKGSGANVLTF.

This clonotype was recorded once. CDR3 in amino acids: CAISETSLTGADTQYF. The CDR3 region has the DNA TGTGCCATCAGTGAGACCAGCCTAACCGGGGCGGATACGCAGTATTTT. This rearrangement joins TRBV10-3 to TRBJ2-3, with D tentatively TRBD1 or TRBD2 (5 bases each). CDR1 and CDR2 (germline): ENHRY, SYGVKD. Trimming removed 2 bases from V and 6 bases from J, with 18 bases in between. The CDR3 covers 16 residues.

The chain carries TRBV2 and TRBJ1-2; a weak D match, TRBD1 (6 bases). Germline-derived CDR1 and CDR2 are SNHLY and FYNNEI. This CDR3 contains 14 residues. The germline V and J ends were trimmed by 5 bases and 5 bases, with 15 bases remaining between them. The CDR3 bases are TGTGCCAGCAGTCCAGGAGGACAGCTATATGGCTACACCTTC. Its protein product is CASSPGGQLYGYTF.

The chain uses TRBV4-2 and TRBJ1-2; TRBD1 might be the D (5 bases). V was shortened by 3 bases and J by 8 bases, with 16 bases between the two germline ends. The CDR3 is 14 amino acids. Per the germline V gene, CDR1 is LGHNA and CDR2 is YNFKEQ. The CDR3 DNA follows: TGTGCCAGCAGCCAGGCGGGGCCCTTCGAAGGCTACACCTTC. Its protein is CASSQAGPFEGYTF.

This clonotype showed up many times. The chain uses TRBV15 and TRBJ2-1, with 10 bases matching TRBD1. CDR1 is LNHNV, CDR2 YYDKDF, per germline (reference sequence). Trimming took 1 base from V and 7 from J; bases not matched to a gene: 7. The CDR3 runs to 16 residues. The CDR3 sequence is CATSRGGTGASNEQFF. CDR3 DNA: TGTGCCACCAGCAGAGGGGGGACAGGGGCAAGTAATGAGCAGTTCTTC. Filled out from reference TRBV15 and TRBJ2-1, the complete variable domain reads DAMVIQNPRYQVTQFGKPVTLSCSQTLNHNVMYWYQQKSSQAPKLLFHYYDKDFNNEADTPDNFQSRRPNTSFCFLDIRSPGLGDTAMYLCATSRGGTGASNEQFFGPGTRLTVL.

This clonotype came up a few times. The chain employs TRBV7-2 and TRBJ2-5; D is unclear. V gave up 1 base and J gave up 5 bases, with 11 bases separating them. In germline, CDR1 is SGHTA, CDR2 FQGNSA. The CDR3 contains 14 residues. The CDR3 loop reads CASSLVGLDETQYF. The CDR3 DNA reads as TGTGCCAGCAGCTTAGTCGGGCTAGACGAGACCCAGTACTTC. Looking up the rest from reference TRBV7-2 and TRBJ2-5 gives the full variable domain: GAGVSQSPSNKVTEKGKDVELRCDPISGHTALYWYRQSLGQGLEFLIYFQGNSAPDKSGLPSDRFSAERTGGSVSTLTIQRTQQEDSAVYLCASSLVGLDETQYFGPGTRLLVL.

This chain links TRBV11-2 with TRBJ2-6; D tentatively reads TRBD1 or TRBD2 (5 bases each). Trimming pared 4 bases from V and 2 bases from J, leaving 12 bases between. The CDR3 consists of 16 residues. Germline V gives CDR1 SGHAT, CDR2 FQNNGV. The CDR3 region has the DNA TGTGCCAGCAGCTCCCTGAGGGGACCTGGGGCCAACGTCCTGACTTTC. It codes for CASSSLRGPGANVLTF.

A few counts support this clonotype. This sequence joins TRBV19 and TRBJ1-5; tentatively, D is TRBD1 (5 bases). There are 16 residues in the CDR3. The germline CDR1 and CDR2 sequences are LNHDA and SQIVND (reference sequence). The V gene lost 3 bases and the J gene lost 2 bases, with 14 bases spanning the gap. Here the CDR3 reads CASSIETQGGNQPQHF. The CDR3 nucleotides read TGTGCCAGTAGTATTGAAACACAAGGGGGCAATCAGCCCCAGCATTTT.

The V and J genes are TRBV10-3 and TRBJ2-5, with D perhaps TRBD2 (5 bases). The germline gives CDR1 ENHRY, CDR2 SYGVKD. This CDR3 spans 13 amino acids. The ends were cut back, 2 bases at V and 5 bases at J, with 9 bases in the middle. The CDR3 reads CAISERTYETQYF. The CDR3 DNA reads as TGTGCCATCAGTGAGAGGACTTACGAGACCCAGTACTTC.

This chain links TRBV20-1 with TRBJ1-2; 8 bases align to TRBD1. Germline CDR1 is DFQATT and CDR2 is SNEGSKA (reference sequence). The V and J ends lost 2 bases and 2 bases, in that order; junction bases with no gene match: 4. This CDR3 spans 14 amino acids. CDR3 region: CSARRQGINYGYTF. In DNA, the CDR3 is TGCAGTGCTAGACGACAGGGGATAAACTATGGCTACACCTTC.

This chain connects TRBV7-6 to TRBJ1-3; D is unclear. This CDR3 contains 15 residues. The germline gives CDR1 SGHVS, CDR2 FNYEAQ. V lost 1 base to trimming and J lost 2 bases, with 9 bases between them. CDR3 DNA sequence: TGTGCCAGCAGCTTAGGAGCCAACCCTGGAAACACCATATATTTT. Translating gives CASSLGANPGNTIYF.

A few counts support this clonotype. CDR3 nucleotides: TGTGCCAGCAGCTTGGATATGGGAGCGATCGAAGCTTTCTTT. As protein: CASSLDMGAIEAFF. V gene TRBV5-5 combines with J gene TRBJ1-1; D remains ambiguous. Trimming cost V 0 bases and J 8 bases, with 14 bases left between them. The germline CDR1 and CDR2 sequences are SGHKS and YYEKEE (reference sequence). The CDR3 is made up of 14 amino acids.

As DNA, the CDR3 is TGTGCCAGCAGTTACGACGGACAGGGAAAAGGCTACACCTTC. Amino acids: CASSYDGQGKGYTF. The rearrangement links TRBV6-6 to TRBJ1-2; 8 bases line up with TRBD1. The germline gives CDR1 MNHNY, CDR2 SVGAGI (reference sequence). The CDR3 length is 14 residues. J lost 8 bases, V lost 2 bases, and 7 bases had no gene match.

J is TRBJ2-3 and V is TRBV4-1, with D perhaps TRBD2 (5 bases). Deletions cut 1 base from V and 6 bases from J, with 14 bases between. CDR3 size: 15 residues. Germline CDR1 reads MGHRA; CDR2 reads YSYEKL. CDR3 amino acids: CASSQVPGMGDTQYF. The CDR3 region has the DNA TGCGCCAGCAGCCAAGTCCCGGGGATGGGGGATACGCAGTATTTT.

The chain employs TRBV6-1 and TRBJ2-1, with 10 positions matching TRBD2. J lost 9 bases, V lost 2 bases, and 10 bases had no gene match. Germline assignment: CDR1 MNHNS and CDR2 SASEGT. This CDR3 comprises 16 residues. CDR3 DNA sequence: TGTGCCAGCAGTGAAACTTTAAGCGGGGGGGCCATTGAGCAGTTCTTC. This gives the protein CASSETLSGGAIEQFF.